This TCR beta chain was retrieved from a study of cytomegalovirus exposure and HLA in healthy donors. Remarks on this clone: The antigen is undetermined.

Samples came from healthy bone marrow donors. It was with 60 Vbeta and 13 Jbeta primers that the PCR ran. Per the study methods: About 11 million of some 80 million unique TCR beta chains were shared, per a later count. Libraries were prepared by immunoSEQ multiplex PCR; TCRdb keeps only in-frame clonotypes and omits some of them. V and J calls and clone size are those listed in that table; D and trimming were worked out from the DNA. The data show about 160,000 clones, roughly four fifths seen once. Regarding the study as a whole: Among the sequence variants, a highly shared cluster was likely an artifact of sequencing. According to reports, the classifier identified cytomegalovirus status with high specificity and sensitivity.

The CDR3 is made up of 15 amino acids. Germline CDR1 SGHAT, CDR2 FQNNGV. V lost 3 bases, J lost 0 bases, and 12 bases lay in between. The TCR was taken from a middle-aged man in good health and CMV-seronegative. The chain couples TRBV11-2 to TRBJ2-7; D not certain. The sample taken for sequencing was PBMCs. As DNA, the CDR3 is TGTGCCAGCAGCTTGTCGACACCGAGCTCCTACGAGCAGTACTTC. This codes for CASSLSTPSSYEQYF.